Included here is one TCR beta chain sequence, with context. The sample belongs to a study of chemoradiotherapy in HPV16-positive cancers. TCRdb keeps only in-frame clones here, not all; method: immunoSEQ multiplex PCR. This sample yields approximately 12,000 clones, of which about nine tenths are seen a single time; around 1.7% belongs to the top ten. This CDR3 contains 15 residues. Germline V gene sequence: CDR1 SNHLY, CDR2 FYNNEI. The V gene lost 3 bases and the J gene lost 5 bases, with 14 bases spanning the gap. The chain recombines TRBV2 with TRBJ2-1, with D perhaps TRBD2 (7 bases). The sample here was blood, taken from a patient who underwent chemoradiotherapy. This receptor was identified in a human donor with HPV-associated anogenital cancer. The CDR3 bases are TGTGCCAGCAGTGATGGGAGGGGGGGCCACAATGAGCAGTTCTTC. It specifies CASSDGRGGHNEQFF.